The clone carrying this T cell receptor (beta chain) was recorded many times. Prepared libraries of TCR beta cDNA carried unique molecular identifiers. TCRdb re-called the PCR reads with MiXCR, one entry per CDR3 protein. The repertoire has 150,000 to 200,000 distinct CDR3 sequences, roughly 35% of them found once; the top ten carry under 30%. The sample comes from a study of post-analysis software for immune sequencing data. The overall study: As for disease course, relapsing-remitting, secondary progressive and progressive-relapsing multiple sclerosis were all included.

The sequence was collected from a girl under 18 with multiple sclerosis. This specimen was blood, taken after autologous hematopoietic stem cell transplantation.

As DNA, the CDR3 is TGTGCCAGCAGCTTGACGATCAGCCTGGGTTCAGCAGATACGCAGTATTTT. It encodes CASSLTISLGSADTQYF. This rearrangement joins TRBV7-2 to TRBJ2-3, with D unclear. The CDR3 is 17 amino acids. CDR1 is SGHTA and CDR2 is FQGNSA in the germline V gene. V lost 3 bases to trimming and J lost 4 bases, with 20 bases between them.